This TCR beta chain derives from a study of T cells expressing NK-cell markers. The CDR3 has 15 residues. Germline CDR1 and CDR2: ENHRY and SYGVKD. TCRdb derives one entry per CDR3 protein from the 5' RACE reads, leaving out DNA. Its clone listing holds almost 450,000 distinct CDR3 sequences. The V and J genes are TRBV10-3 and TRBJ2-3; the D call from TCRdb, TRBD2, cannot be confirmed without DNA. The TCR originated in a woman between 18 and 75 years old in good health. Sequencing was performed on blood T cells: a sorted CD56 or NKG2C T cell subset, CD4+ or CD8+ T cells, or bulk PBMC T cells (not recorded which). The CDR3 protein is CAISEGLAGDYTQYF.